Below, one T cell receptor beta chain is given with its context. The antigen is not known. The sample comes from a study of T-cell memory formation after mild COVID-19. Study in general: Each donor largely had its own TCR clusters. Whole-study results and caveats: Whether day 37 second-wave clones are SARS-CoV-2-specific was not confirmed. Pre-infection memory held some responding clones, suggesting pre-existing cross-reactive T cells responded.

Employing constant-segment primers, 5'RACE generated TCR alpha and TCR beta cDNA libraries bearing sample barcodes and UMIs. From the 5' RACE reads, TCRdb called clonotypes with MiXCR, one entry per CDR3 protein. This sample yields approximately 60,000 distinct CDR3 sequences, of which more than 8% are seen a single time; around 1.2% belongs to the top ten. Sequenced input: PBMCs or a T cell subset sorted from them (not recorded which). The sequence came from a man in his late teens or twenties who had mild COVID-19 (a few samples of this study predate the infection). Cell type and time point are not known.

For the CDR3, the DNA is TGCGCCAGCAGCTTATATGGAGGGGGTTTCTATGGCTACACCTTC. This gives the protein CASSLYGGGFYGYTF. The chain links TRBV5-1 to TRBJ1-2, with a possible D match to TRBD1 (6 bases). Between the trimmed V and J ends, which lost 2 bases and 4 bases, there was a span of 15 bases. Germline V gene sequence: CDR1 SGHRS, CDR2 YFSETQ. This CDR3 is built from 15 residues.